These 17 T cell receptor beta chains originate from one sample sequenced in a study of shared T cell receptors in the human thymus. Sequencing was performed with immunoSEQ multiplex PCR; in TCRdb, only in-frame clones are kept and a portion is missing. The data show around 68,000 clones, about 96% seen once. The sample was thymocytes. Receptors originate from a human donor.

V and J are TRBV12-5 and TRBJ1-2; no reliable D call. The CDR3 is 17 amino acids. Germline values: CDR1 LGHNT, CDR2 FRNRAP. V was pared by 0 bases and J by 4 bases, with 18 bases between. Here the CDR3 reads CASGLVIRALPAYGYTF. The CDR3 bases are TGTGCTAGTGGTTTGGTTATTAGGGCCCTACCGGCCTATGGCTACACCTTC. The full variable domain, rest sourced from reference TRBV12-5 and TRBJ1-2, is DARVTQTPRHKVTEMGQEVTMRCQPILGHNTVFWYRQTMMQGLELLAYFRNRAPLDDSGMPKDRFSAEMPDATLATLKIQPSEPRDSAVYFCASGLVIRALPAYGYTFGSGTRLTVV.

The table lists this clone with a count of one. The chain has TRBV7-4 and TRBJ1-2; D is perhaps TRBD1 (6 bases). V was shortened by 5 bases and J by 0 bases, with 28 bases between the two germline ends. The CDR3 sequence is 20 residues long. The germline V gene encodes CDR1 SGHVT and CDR2 SQSDAQ. The CDR3 nucleotides are TGTGCCAGCAGCCAAGGGACAAGGCGAAGGAGGGCGATAGCTAACTATGGCTACACCTTC. Protein product: CASSQGTRRRRAIANYGYTF.

The chain recombines TRBV11-2 with TRBJ1-4; 9 bases line up with TRBD1. Looked up from germline, CDR1 is SGHAT and CDR2 is FQNNGV. V shed 3 bases and J 8 bases; nucleotides not matched to a gene: 7. The CDR3 is made up of 15 amino acids. The CDR3 spells CASSFRDREREKLFF. For the CDR3, the DNA is TGTGCCAGCAGCTTCCGGGACAGGGAGAGAGAAAAACTGTTTTTT.

The gene calls are TRBV21-1 and TRBJ2-7; no DNA check was done on the table's D call, TRBD1. TRBV21-1 corresponds to a pseudogene. CDR3 length: 13 amino acids. CDR3 protein: CASPGTGSYEQYF. The DNA for the CDR3 is TGTGCCAGCCCCGGGACAGGGTCCTACGAGCAGTACTTC.

The V call is TRBV18, the J call TRBJ2-5; D possibly uses TRBD1 or TRBD2 (6 bases each). The V and J ends lost 3 bases and 4 bases respectively, with 24 bases between them. CDR1 and CDR2 (germline): KGHSH, LQKENI. This CDR3 spans 18 amino acids. The DNA of the CDR3 is TGTGCCAGCTCACCTCTCTTTATGGGGGCAAAGGAGGGAGAGACCCAGTACTTC. It codes for CASSPLFMGAKEGETQYF.

V is TRBV6-1 and J is TRBJ2-7, with 9 nucleotides matching TRBD1. V shed 4 bases and J 4 bases; nucleotides not matched to a gene: 23. Germline loops: CDR1 MNHNS, CDR2 SASEGT. This CDR3 is 20 amino acids long. The CDR3 protein is CASSANPGTGPGDFGYEQYF. In DNA, the CDR3 is TGTGCCAGCAGTGCTAATCCCGGGACAGGGCCGGGAGATTTTGGGTACGAGCAGTACTTC.

The V gene is TRBV5-1, the J gene TRBJ2-1; 7 bases agree with TRBD2. Germline V gene lookup returns CDR1 SGHRS and CDR2 YFSETQ. The CDR3 runs to 16 residues. After removal of 4 bases from V and 4 bases from J, the junction contained 11 bases not matched to a gene. The CDR3: CASSATSSGVYNEQFF. CDR3 bases: TGCGCCAGCAGCGCGACCTCTAGCGGAGTATACAATGAGCAGTTCTTC.

The V and J genes are TRBV19 and TRBJ1-1; unclear D gene. The V and J ends lost 7 bases and 0 bases respectively, with 12 bases between them. The V gene's germline CDR1 is LNHDA and CDR2 SQIVND (reference sequence). This CDR3 is 14 amino acids long. The CDR3 nucleotides are TGTGCCAGTATGGACGGTTTCATGAACACTGAAGCTTTCTTT. Protein product: CASMDGFMNTEAFF.

V usage is TRBV5-1 and J usage is TRBJ1-2; unclear D gene. Germline CDR1 reads SGHRS; CDR2 reads YFSETQ. The V end lost 0 bases, the J end lost 3 bases, and 24 bases lay between the germline ends. The CDR3 spans 19 residues. CDR3 sequence: CASSLVRMGKVPLDYGYTF. The CDR3 DNA reads TGCGCCAGCAGCTTGGTCCGCATGGGCAAGGTCCCCCTCGACTATGGCTACACCTTC. The complete variable domain, with remaining parts taken from reference TRBV5-1 and TRBJ1-2, reads KAGVTQTPRYLIKTRGQQVTLSCSPISGHRSVSWYQQTPGQGLQFLFEYFSETQRNKGNFPGRFSGRQFSNSRSEMNVSTLELGDSALYLCASSLVRMGKVPLDYGYTFGSGTRLTVV.

The V and J genes are TRBV12-5 and TRBJ1-1, with 8 positions matching TRBD1. Germline CDR1 LGHNT, CDR2 FRNRAP. The CDR3 has 16 amino acids. V shed 7 bases and J 6 bases; nucleotides not matched to a gene: 16. The DNA of the CDR3 is TGTGCTAGTGCCTTAGGACAGGGAGTAATTGTGGCTGAAGCTTTCTTT. Its protein is CASALGQGVIVAEAFF.

This clone was recorded once. The chain employs TRBV27 and TRBJ2-3; D unresolved. The CDR3 length is 15 residues. Between the trimmed V and J ends, which lost 4 bases and 5 bases, there was a span of 16 bases. The V gene's germline CDR1 is MNHEY and CDR2 SMNVEV (reference sequence). The CDR3 DNA follows: TGTGCCAGCAGTTCCGCATACAGACCCGAAGATACGCAGTATTTT. Its protein product is CASSSAYRPEDTQYF.

The chain uses TRBV7-7 and TRBJ2-2; D gene ambiguous. Trimming shortened V by 5 bases and J by 0 bases, and 22 bases separated the two germline ends. This CDR3 spans 19 amino acids. Germline V CDR1 and CDR2: SSHAT, FNYEAQ (reference sequence). The CDR3 DNA is TGTGCCAGCAGCCAATGTTGGAAGTGGAGACTGTCGAACACCGGGGAGCTGTTTTTT. Its protein is CASSQCWKWRLSNTGELFF. Combining the CDR3 with reference TRBV7-7 and TRBJ2-2 gives the whole variable domain GAGVSQSPRYKVTKRGQDVTLRCDPISSHATLYWYQQALGQGPEFLTYFNYEAQPDKSGLPSDRFSAERPEGSISTLTIQRTEQRDSAMYRCASSQCWKWRLSNTGELFFGEGSRLTVL.

This clone is a singleton in its sample. The rearrangement joins TRBV6-5 to TRBJ2-7; no firm D call. The CDR3 length is 13 residues. V gave up 2 bases and J gave up 7 bases, with 12 bases separating them. CDR1 is MNHEY and CDR2 is SVGAGI in the germline V gene. For the CDR3, the DNA is TGTGCCAGCAGTTACCTTTCGTCTGGGGAGCAGTACTTC. It specifies CASSYLSSGEQYF.

The rearrangement joins TRBV27 to TRBJ2-7; 9 positions agree with TRBD2. Unmatched junction bases numbered 12, after V lost 6 bases and J lost 9 bases. The CDR3 is 14 amino acids. In germline, CDR1 is MNHEY, CDR2 SMNVEV (reference sequence). DNA of the CDR3: TGTGCCAGCAGGCTCGCTAGCGGGGTCCTTGGGCAGTACTTC. This codes for CASRLASGVLGQYF.

This clone was recorded only once. The CDR3 spells CATKWDRGTGELFF. CDR3 coding DNA: TGTGCCACCAAATGGGACAGGGGCACCGGGGAGCTGTTTTTT. V usage is TRBV11-1 and J usage is TRBJ2-2; 10 bases map to TRBD1. The CDR3 is made up of 14 amino acids. In germline, CDR1 is SGHAT, CDR2 FQDESV (reference sequence). The J segment lost 4 bases and the V segment lost 10 bases, leaving 6 bases of the junction unmatched.

The chain joins TRBV14 to TRBJ1-2; 7 bases fit TRBD1. V was pared by 1 base and J by 8 bases, with 13 bases of the junction left unmatched. CDR1 is SGHDN and CDR2 is FVKESK in the germline V gene. There are 16 residues in the CDR3. The CDR3: CASSQVRGGGLWGYTF. CDR3 nucleotides: TGTGCCAGCAGCCAAGTAAGAGGGGGCGGGTTGTGGGGCTACACCTTC.

The rearrangement links TRBV29-1 to TRBJ1-2; possibly TRBD1 for D (6 bases). CDR1 is SQVTM and CDR2 is ANQGSEA in the germline V gene. V shed 3 bases and J shed 7 bases, with 12 bases lying between them. CDR3 length: 12 amino acids. The chain's CDR3 is CSVDWDMSGYTF. The CDR3 bases are TGCAGCGTTGATTGGGACATGAGTGGCTACACCTTC.